One sample yielded the 27 T cell receptor beta chains listed below, sequenced in a study of CD8+ T cells in alopecia areata. TCR sequencing used cDNA made by reverse transcription of extracted RNA. The table came from immunoSEQ multiplex PCR; TCRdb's copy has only in-frame clones and leaves some out. Among 95,000 to 120,000 clones listed, around 59% were seen once. Material for sequencing was CD8+ T cells sorted from blood. The receptors come from a human donor in good health.

V is TRBV11-2 and J is TRBJ2-2, with unresolved D. The germline V gene encodes CDR1 SGHAT and CDR2 FQNNGV. V dropped 1 base and J dropped 7 bases, with 13 bases sitting between them. The CDR3 loop spans 15 amino acids. This CDR3 reads CASSLGVSRSGELFF. In DNA form, the CDR3 reads TGTGCCAGCAGCTTAGGTGTTAGCCGTAGCGGGGAGCTGTTTTTT.

The chain is built from TRBV5-6 and TRBJ2-6; the D gene is possibly TRBD2 (6 bases). Per germline, CDR1 SGHDT and CDR2 YYEEEE. The CDR3 consists of 16 residues. With 5 bases removed from V and 0 bases from J, the gap between germline ends came to 12 bases. The CDR3 coding sequence is TGTGCCAGCAGAAATGCGGGGTCCTCTGGGGCCAACGTCCTGACTTTC. This codes for CASRNAGSSGANVLTF.

The genes are TRBV27 and TRBJ2-7, with TRBD2 as a possible D gene (5 bases). Trimming shortened V by 5 bases and J by 0 bases, and 8 bases separated the two germline ends. The germline V gene has CDR1 MNHEY and CDR2 SMNVEV (reference sequence). The CDR3 length is 13 residues. The CDR3 is CASSVGLSYEQYF. CDR3 DNA sequence: TGTGCCAGCAGTGTCGGACTCTCCTACGAGCAGTACTTC.

The CDR3 nucleotides read TGTGCCAGCACCCCTGTTGCGGATAACTATGGCTACACCTTC. Translating gives CASTPVADNYGYTF. The chain employs TRBV5-6 and TRBJ1-2; D is undetermined. The CDR3 totals 14 residues. CDR1 and CDR2 from the germline V gene are SGHDT and YYEEEE. Trimming took off 6 bases at V and 1 base at J, with 13 bases between the two ends. Complete variable domain (other parts from reference TRBV5-6 and TRBJ1-2): DAGVTQSPTHLIKTRGQQVTLRCSPKSGHDTVSWYQQALGQGPQFIFQYYEEEERQRGNFPDRFSGHQFPNYSSELNVNALLLGDSALYLCASTPVADNYGYTFGSGTRLTVV.

This clone was recorded a few times. The chain joins TRBV29-1 to TRBJ2-7; D is unresolved. Germline V gives CDR1 SQVTM, CDR2 ANQGSEA. CDR3 length: 13 amino acids. The ends were cut back, 1 base at V and 2 bases at J, with 9 bases in the middle. The CDR3 loop reads CSVEGRDTYEQYF. In DNA, the CDR3 is TGCAGCGTTGAAGGGAGAGATACCTACGAGCAGTACTTC.

The CDR3 loop is CASSPDRLDYEQYF. The CDR3 coding sequence is TGTGCCAGCAGCCCGGACAGGCTAGACTACGAGCAGTACTTC. The V and J genes are TRBV7-9 and TRBJ2-7; 7 bases line up with TRBD1. Per the germline V gene, CDR1 is SEHNR and CDR2 is FQNEAQ (reference sequence). The ends lost 5 bases at V and 3 bases at J; junction bases unmatched: 7. The CDR3 length is 14 residues.

This clone was seen just once. This chain uses TRBV27 with TRBJ2-3; D ambiguous. This CDR3 is built from 17 residues. V was cut by 8 bases and J by 3 bases, with 24 bases left in between. From germline, CDR1 is MNHEY and CDR2 SMNVEV (reference sequence). The CDR3 DNA is TGTGCCAGCCTTTCCCAAGGAGCGACCCCATCTACAGATACGCAGTATTTT. It specifies CASLSQGATPSTDTQYF.

The J gene is TRBJ1-2, the V gene TRBV5-6, with 10 positions matching TRBD1. The V and J ends lost 3 bases and 6 bases, in that order; junction bases with no gene match: 5. There are 14 residues in the CDR3. Germline CDR1 and CDR2: SGHDT and YYEEEE. CDR3 coding DNA: TGTGCCAGCAGCTGGGGGACAGGGGTGGATGGCTACACCTTC. It codes for CASSWGTGVDGYTF.

V gene TRBV30 combines with J gene TRBJ2-3; 7 positions match TRBD2. V lost 4 bases, J lost 2 bases, and 3 bases stayed unmatched. Germline CDR1 is GTSNPN and CDR2 is SVGIG (reference sequence). This CDR3 is 13 amino acids long. The CDR3 sequence is CAWMGGDTDTQYF. CDR3 bases: TGTGCCTGGATGGGGGGGGACACAGATACGCAGTATTTT.

The chain couples TRBV7-9 to TRBJ2-5, with TRBD2 identical over 9 bases. The CDR3 has 16 amino acids. Losses at the gene ends were 6 bases for V and 0 bases for J; bases not matched to a gene: 8. The germline gives CDR1 SEHNR, CDR2 FQNEAQ (reference sequence). The CDR3: CASSQGLAPYQETQYF. The DNA of the CDR3 is TGTGCCAGCAGTCAAGGACTAGCGCCATACCAAGAGACCCAGTACTTC.

This chain links TRBV2 with TRBJ2-1, with 11 nucleotides matching TRBD2. Germline V gene lookup returns CDR1 SNHLY and CDR2 FYNNEI. There are 15 residues in the CDR3. V was clipped by 4 bases and J by 5 bases; unmatched bases: 4. The CDR3 loop reads CASSVASGGNNEQFF. The CDR3 DNA is TGTGCCAGCAGTGTGGCTAGCGGGGGGAACAATGAGCAGTTCTTC.

The CDR3 nucleotides are TGTGCCAGCAGCTCGACAAGCTCCTACAATGAGCAGTTCTTC. This gives the protein CASSSTSSYNEQFF. The J gene is TRBJ2-1, the V gene TRBV9; D remains ambiguous. V lost 4 bases, J lost 0 bases, and 8 bases lay in between. Germline V CDR1 and CDR2: SGDLS, YYNGEE. The CDR3 covers 14 residues.

The CDR3 DNA is TGTGCCAGCAGTCTAGCGGGAGACACCGGGGAGCTGTTTTTT. Residues: CASSLAGDTGELFF. The chain carries TRBV2 and TRBJ2-2; 10 nucleotides agree with TRBD2. Germline CDR1 is SNHLY and CDR2 is FYNNEI. The CDR3 consists of 14 residues. After removal of 5 bases from V and 3 bases from J, the junction contained 0 bases not matched to a gene. Looking up the rest from reference TRBV2 and TRBJ2-2 gives the full variable domain: EPEVTQTPSHQVTQMGQEVILRCVPISNHLYFYWYRQILGQKVEFLVSFYNNEISEKSEIFDDQFSVERPDGSNFTLKIRSTKLEDSAMYFCASSLAGDTGELFFGEGSRLTVL.

J is TRBJ2-7 and V is TRBV19; 8 positions match TRBD2. There are 15 residues in the CDR3. V shed 1 base, J shed 2 bases, and the junction held 4 bases outside the gene matches. Germline lookup yields CDR1 LNHDA and CDR2 SQIVND (reference sequence). The CDR3 DNA follows: TGTGCCAGTAGTATAGCGGCGGGGGGTACCTACGAGCAGTACTTC. Protein: CASSIAAGGTYEQYF.

The chain is built from TRBV2 and TRBJ1-2; D might be TRBD1 (5 bases). CDR1 and CDR2 from the germline V gene are SNHLY and FYNNEI. CDR3 size: 11 residues. Trimming left V 9 bases short and J 2 bases short, with 7 bases between. CDR3 sequence (DNA): TGTGCCAGTCCAGGGAACTATGGCTACACCTTC. It yields the protein CASPGNYGYTF.

This rearrangement joins TRBV25-1 to TRBJ2-2; 11 bases agree with TRBD2. V trimming: 4 bases; J trimming: 2 bases; junction bases outside the gene matches: 3. Germline V gives CDR1 MGHDK, CDR2 SYGVNS. This CDR3 is built from 16 residues. The CDR3 sequence: CASSGLAGGNTGELFF. In nucleotides, the CDR3 is TGTGCCAGCAGTGGGCTAGCGGGGGGCAACACCGGGGAGCTGTTTTTT.

The V call is TRBV19, the J call TRBJ1-5; TRBD1 matches 9 bases. The CDR3 extends over 15 amino acids. V was pared by 4 bases and J by 4 bases, with 5 bases of the junction left unmatched. Germline V CDR1 and CDR2: LNHDA, SQIVND (reference sequence). CDR3 sequence reads: CASSKWGQGNQPQHF. In nucleotides, the CDR3 is TGTGCCAGTAGTAAATGGGGACAGGGAAATCAGCCCCAGCATTTT.

This chain uses TRBV27 with TRBJ2-5; D gene ambiguous. The CDR3 consists of 12 residues. Germline V gene data show CDR1 as MNHEY and CDR2 as SMNVEV (reference sequence). V shed 7 bases and J shed 4 bases, with 10 bases lying between them. The CDR3 DNA reads TGTGCCAGCATTGGGGTTGGAGAGACCCAGTACTTC. Translated, it gives CASIGVGETQYF.

CDR3 residues: CASSLAQGGGLNTEAFF. The CDR3 region has the DNA TGTGCCAGCAGCTTAGCGCAGGGAGGAGGGTTGAACACTGAAGCTTTCTTT. The chain joins TRBV7-8 to TRBJ1-1; D may be TRBD1 (5 bases). The CDR3 loop spans 17 amino acids. Trimming stripped 0 bases from V and 0 bases from J, with 14 bases between. CDR1 is SGHVS, CDR2 FQNEAQ, per germline.

V usage is TRBV5-1 and J usage is TRBJ1-5; D is undetermined. Germline V gene data show CDR1 as SGHRS and CDR2 as YFSETQ. The CDR3 is made up of 16 amino acids. Trimming removed 1 base at V and 0 bases at J, with 11 bases between. CDR3 residues: CASSLWQPYSNQPQHF. CDR3 sequence (DNA): TGCGCCAGCAGCTTGTGGCAGCCCTATAGCAATCAGCCCCAGCATTTT.

This clone was seen only once. The V call is TRBV4-1, the J call TRBJ1-2; D is undetermined. Trimming removed 0 bases at V and 3 bases at J, with 14 bases between. Germline loops: CDR1 MGHRA, CDR2 YSYEKL. CDR3 length: 16 amino acids. The CDR3 loop is CASSQDAGFTYYGYTF. CDR3 coding DNA: TGCGCCAGCAGCCAAGATGCGGGATTTACATACTATGGCTACACCTTC.

This rearrangement joins TRBV9 to TRBJ1-2; maybe TRBD1 (6 bases). Trimming left V 3 bases short and J 3 bases short, with 18 bases between. CDR3 size: 16 residues. CDR1 and CDR2 from the germline V gene are SGDLS and YYNGEE. CDR3 coding DNA: TGTGCCAGCAGCGGGGGGGCTAAGGACGAAGACTATGGCTACACCTTC. This codes for CASSGGAKDEDYGYTF.

This clone was counted once. This sequence joins TRBV5-5 and TRBJ2-7, with TRBD1 identical over 7 bases. Germline lookup yields CDR1 SGHKS and CDR2 YYEKEE (reference sequence). The CDR3 is made up of 15 amino acids. Trimming took 0 bases from V and 4 from J; bases not matched to a gene: 7. The CDR3 DNA is TGTGCCAGCAGCTTGGAGGGACAGCAAATTTACGAGCAGTACTTC. It is translated as CASSLEGQQIYEQYF.

This clone came up a few times. The chain recombines TRBV19 with TRBJ1-5; a possible D gene is TRBD1 (5 bases). The CDR3 contains 13 residues. Germline V lookup: CDR1 LNHDA, CDR2 SQIVND (reference sequence). Trimming removed 7 bases from V and 6 bases from J, with 13 bases in between. CDR3 DNA sequence: TGTGCCAGTACCTTACATGGGGGTCAGCCCCAGCATTTT. Its translation is CASTLHGGQPQHF.

The chain employs TRBV9 and TRBJ1-2; D call uncertain. The length of the CDR3 is 12 residues. The V end was cut by 2 bases, the J end by 8 bases, with 10 bases between. The germline V gene encodes CDR1 SGDLS and CDR2 YYNGEE. CDR3 region: CASSVDEYGYTF. CDR3 nucleotides: TGTGCCAGCAGCGTGGATGAGTACGGCTACACCTTC.

This clone was counted a single time. The chain combines TRBV2 with TRBJ1-1; D is possibly TRBD1 (5 bases). The CDR3 loop spans 13 amino acids. The V end was cut by 6 bases, the J end by 1 base, with 9 bases between. From germline, CDR1 is SNHLY and CDR2 FYNNEI. Here the CDR3 reads CASRGTGNTEAFF. Here the CDR3 DNA reads TGTGCCAGCAGGGGGACGGGGAACACTGAAGCTTTCTTT.

The sample holds a few counts of this clone. The rearrangement uses TRBV2 and TRBJ2-7; D perhaps matches TRBD2 (6 bases). CDR3 length: 12 amino acids. Trimming cost V 8 bases and J 6 bases, with 14 bases left between them. Germline V lookup: CDR1 SNHLY, CDR2 FYNNEI. CDR3 sequence (DNA): TGTGCCAGCCGTCCTTTGGGGGGCGAGCAGTACTTC. Translation gives CASRPLGGEQYF.